This T cell receptor (beta chain) was sequenced for a study of T-cell memory formation after mild COVID-19. Overall study findings and caveats: Pre-infection memory carried some responding clones, suggesting that cross-reactive memory joined.

The table lists this clonotype with a few counts. Its antigen is still unknown. Amplification by 5'RACE using constant-segment primers produced TCR alpha and TCR beta cDNA libraries that carried sample barcodes and UMIs. Each CDR3 protein is one row after TCRdb ran MiXCR on the 5' RACE reads. Of about 610,000 distinct CDR3 sequences detected, around 16% appear once; the ten largest clones hold around 8.1%. The CDR3 is 14 residues long. Per the germline V gene, CDR1 is LGHDT and CDR2 is YNNKEL (reference sequence). Trimming stripped 4 bases from V and 5 bases from J, with 11 bases between. V gene TRBV3-1 combines with J gene TRBJ2-2; possible D gene TRBD2, 5 bases. This TCR derives from an adult woman who had mild COVID-19 (a few samples of this study predate the infection). Cell type and time point are not known. The sequencing sample was made of PBMCs or a T cell subset sorted from them (not recorded which). This CDR3 is CASSLGLKTGELFF. The DNA for the CDR3 is TGTGCCAGCAGCCTAGGACTCAAAACCGGGGAGCTGTTTTTT. Looking up the rest from reference TRBV3-1 and TRBJ2-2 gives the full variable domain: DTAVSQTPKYLVTQMGNDKSIKCEQNLGHDTMYWYKQDSKKFLKIMFSYNNKELIINETVPNRFSPKSPDKAHLNLHINSLELGDSAVYFCASSLGLKTGELFFGEGSRLTVL.